Listed below are T cell receptor beta chains from one sample, sequenced in a study of T cells after yellow fever vaccination. One entry per CDR3 protein results from TCRdb running MiXCR on the 5' RACE reads. The sample includes hundreds of thousands of distinct CDR3 sequences, roughly a sixth of them seen just once. This sample comprised PBMCs, obtained before the yellow fever booster vaccination. The receptors come from a young man who received the YFV17D yellow fever vaccine. Each CDR3 is given with its conserved first and last residue. The D gene is left open where the match is weak. Clone sizes are given selectively: once, few, many, or a class where the clone is expanded.

DNA: TGCGCCAGCAGCTTGGCCGGGAGCGGGGAACTTCTATACGAGCAGTACTTC
CDR3: CASSLAGSGELLYEQYF
D: TRBD2
V: TRBV5-1
J: TRBJ2-7
size: few

DNA: TGTGCCAGCAGTGAGTTCGGGGGGTCCGCGGTTACGCAGTATTTT
CDR3: CASSEFGGSAVTQYF
D: TRBD2
V: TRBV25-1
J: TRBJ2-3
size: NA

DNA: TGTGCCAGCAGCTTCAGGGGGCCTGGGGCCAACGTCCTGACTTTC
CDR3: CASSFRGPGANVLTF
D: TRBD1
V: TRBV5-6
J: TRBJ2-6
size: few

DNA: TGTGCCAGCAGTTTCCAGGGAACTGAACAGCCCCAGCATTTT
CDR3: CASSFQGTEQPQHF
D: NA
V: TRBV12-3/TRBV12-4
J: TRBJ1-5
size: NA

DNA: TGTGCCAGCAGCTCCCGATGGACAAACACTGAAGCTTTCTTT
CDR3: CASSSRWTNTEAFF
D: NA
V: TRBV7-2
J: TRBJ1-1
size: NA

DNA: TGTGCCAGCGGACAGGCGGCCACTGAAGCTTTCTTT
CDR3: CASGQAATEAFF
D: TRBD1
V: TRBV3-1
J: TRBJ1-1
size: NA

DNA: TGCGCCAGCAGCCGCTTGGGCAGCTTGGATGAGCAGTTCTTC
CDR3: CASSRLGSLDEQFF
D: NA
V: TRBV5-1
J: TRBJ2-1
size: NA

DNA: TGTGCCAGCAGTTACTCGACTAGCTATACGCAGTATTTT
CDR3: CASSYSTSYTQYF
D: TRBD2
V: TRBV6-5
J: TRBJ2-3
size: NA

DNA: TGTGCCAGCAGCCTCCTCGGTTTGTTCACAGATACGCAGTATTTT
CDR3: CASSLLGLFTDTQYF
D: NA
V: TRBV7-2
J: TRBJ2-3
size: NA

DNA: TGCGCCAGCAGCCTACGGGGTGGCGGCGGGGTAGCTTTCTTT
CDR3: CASSLRGGGGVAFF
D: NA
V: TRBV5-1
J: TRBJ1-1
size: few

DNA: TGTGCCAGCAACCAGGCGTTAGGACGGTACACTGAAGCTTTCTTT
CDR3: CASNQALGRYTEAFF
D: NA
V: TRBV6-6
J: TRBJ1-1
size: few

DNA: TGTGCCAGCAGTTACCGGACTAGCGGGGACAATGAGCAGTTCTTC
CDR3: CASSYRTSGDNEQFF
D: TRBD2
V: TRBV6-5
J: TRBJ2-1
size: NA

DNA: TGTGCCAGCAGCCAGACAGGGATCGAAGCTTTCTTT
CDR3: CASSQTGIEAFF
D: TRBD1
V: TRBV12-3/TRBV12-4
J: TRBJ1-1
size: NA

DNA: TGTGCCAGCAGTGAATTGGCGAACACTGAAGCTTTCTTT
CDR3: CASSELANTEAFF
D: NA
V: TRBV2
J: TRBJ1-1
size: many

DNA: TGTGCCAGCAGCTGGAGCTCGGGAGAGACCCAGTACTTC
CDR3: CASSWSSGETQYF
D: NA
V: TRBV7-2
J: TRBJ2-5
size: NA

DNA: TGTGCCAGCAGTTGGACAGGGCCCTACAATGAGCAGTTCTTC
CDR3: CASSWTGPYNEQFF
D: TRBD1
V: TRBV12-3/TRBV12-4
J: TRBJ2-1
size: NA

DNA: TGTGCCTGGAGTGGGCTAGCGGGGGGCGACTACAATGAGCAGTTCTTC
CDR3: CAWSGLAGGDYNEQFF
D: TRBD2
V: TRBV30
J: TRBJ2-1
size: few

DNA: TGCGCCAGCAGCGGGACTAGCGGGGGGGCGAGGACCGGGGAGCTGTTTTTT
CDR3: CASSGTSGGARTGELFF
D: TRBD2
V: TRBV10-1
J: TRBJ2-2
size: NA

DNA: TGTGCCAGCACCAAAGTCGGAAGGGGAGGAAATTCACCCCTCCACTTT
CDR3: CASTKVGRGGNSPLHF
D: NA
V: TRBV6-5
J: TRBJ1-6
size: NA

DNA: TGTGCCAGCAGCGTAGGTGCTAGCGGGGGGTGGGGCACAGATACGCAGTATTTT
CDR3: CASSVGASGGWGTDTQYF
D: TRBD2
V: TRBV9
J: TRBJ2-3
size: NA

DNA: TGTGCCAGCAGTGAAGCGCGGACGAACACCGGGGAGCTGTTTTTT
CDR3: CASSEARTNTGELFF
D: NA
V: TRBV6-1
J: TRBJ2-2
size: few

DNA: TGTGCCAGCAGCGGAACAGGGTACAGTTCACCCCTCCACTTT
CDR3: CASSGTGYSSPLHF
D: NA
V: TRBV11-2
J: TRBJ1-6
size: NA

DNA: TGTGCCAGCAGCTTAGAGGTTGGGGGCTACGAGCAGTACTTC
CDR3: CASSLEVGGYEQYF
D: NA
V: TRBV11-2
J: TRBJ2-7
size: NA

DNA: TGCGCCAGCAGCTTGTTCGGGAGCCCTACAGATACGCAGTATTTT
CDR3: CASSLFGSPTDTQYF
D: NA
V: TRBV5-1
J: TRBJ2-3
size: NA

DNA: TGTGCCAGCACCGCCTCGGGGGCGTTCCACTCTGGGGCCAACGTCCTGACTTTC
CDR3: CASTASGAFHSGANVLTF
D: NA
V: TRBV6-1
J: TRBJ2-6
size: few

DNA: TGCAGCGGTGCACAGGGAATTACTGAAGCTTTCTTT
CDR3: CSGAQGITEAFF
D: NA
V: TRBV29-1
J: TRBJ1-1
size: few

DNA: TGCAGCGTTGCCGTAGGGGCTAGCGGACGCACAGATACGCAGTATTTT
CDR3: CSVAVGASGRTDTQYF
D: TRBD2
V: TRBV29-1
J: TRBJ2-3
size: few

DNA: TGCGCCAGCAGCCCTAGTGTGGGCCATGAGCAGTTCTTC
CDR3: CASSPSVGHEQFF
D: NA
V: TRBV4-1
J: TRBJ2-1
size: few

DNA: TGTGCCAGTAGCAGAACGGACCGTTACAATGAGCAGTTCTTC
CDR3: CASSRTDRYNEQFF
D: NA
V: TRBV19
J: TRBJ2-1
size: NA

DNA: TGTGCCATCAGGAGGAGCTCCTACGAGCAGTACTTC
CDR3: CAIRRSSYEQYF
D: NA
V: TRBV10-3
J: TRBJ2-7
size: NA

DNA: TGTGCCACCAGCCGAAACAGGGGGCTCCAAGAGACCCAGTACTTC
CDR3: CATSRNRGLQETQYF
D: TRBD1
V: TRBV15
J: TRBJ2-5
size: NA

DNA: TGTGCCAGCAGCTTAGCCTTCCGGGAGCTGTTTTTT
CDR3: CASSLAFRELFF
D: NA
V: TRBV7-2
J: TRBJ2-2
size: few

DNA: TGCGCCAGCAGCCAAGATTGGTCCGGGGGGAACATTCAGTACTTC
CDR3: CASSQDWSGGNIQYF
D: TRBD2
V: TRBV4-1
J: TRBJ2-4
size: few

DNA: TGTGCCAGTAGTTATACGAGGGAACAGCCCCAGCATTTT
CDR3: CASSYTREQPQHF
D: NA
V: TRBV19
J: TRBJ1-5
size: NA

DNA: TGCAGTGCCCTGAGGGGCCCATACTACGAGCAGTACTTC
CDR3: CSALRGPYYEQYF
D: NA
V: TRBV20-1
J: TRBJ2-7
size: NA

DNA: TGCGCCAGCAGCCAAGGAAGGGTTGGTGGTGTTTACGGCTACACCTTC
CDR3: CASSQGRVGGVYGYTF
D: NA
V: TRBV4-1
J: TRBJ1-2
size: few

DNA: TGCGCCAGCAGCCAGTATCTAGGGGTTAGTTCACCCCTCCACTTT
CDR3: CASSQYLGVSSPLHF
D: NA
V: TRBV4-3
J: TRBJ1-6
size: NA

DNA: TGTGCCAGCAGTTACTCAGGTGGAAACACCATATATTTT
CDR3: CASSYSGGNTIYF
D: NA
V: TRBV6-6
J: TRBJ1-3
size: many

DNA: TGTGCCAGCAGTTTAGGGGGGGTCACTGAAGCTTTCTTT
CDR3: CASSLGGVTEAFF
D: NA
V: TRBV27
J: TRBJ1-1
size: NA

DNA: TGTGCCAGCAGTTGGGTCAGGAACACTGAAGCTTTCTTT
CDR3: CASSWVRNTEAFF
D: NA
V: TRBV27
J: TRBJ1-1
size: few